The 21 T cell receptor beta chains reported below all come from one sample, sequenced in a study of cytomegalovirus exposure and HLA in healthy donors. Libraries were prepared by immunoSEQ multiplex PCR; TCRdb keeps only in-frame clonotypes and omits some of them. The sample holds some 120,000 clones, 95% to 96% seen once. The specimen was PBMCs. The receptor source for this set is a man between 18 and 29 years old in good health and CMV-seronegative.

The chain employs TRBV9 and TRBJ1-1; 8 bases map to TRBD1. The junction had 7 bases not matched to a gene; V was cut back by 2 bases and J by 7 bases. The CDR3 is made up of 14 amino acids. The V gene's germline CDR1 is SGDLS and CDR2 YYNGEE. CDR3 bases: TGTGCCAGCAGCGTTACCGGGACAGGAAATGAAGCTTTCTTT. It translates to CASSVTGTGNEAFF.

The chain recombines TRBV5-4 with TRBJ1-1; 7 nucleotides match TRBD1. The ends lost 3 bases at V and 1 base at J; junction bases unmatched: 3. The length of the CDR3 is 14 residues. Germline V CDR1 and CDR2: SGHNT, YYREEE (reference sequence). CDR3 sequence: CASSSRDRNTEAFF. The CDR3 nucleotides read TGTGCCAGCAGCTCGAGGGACAGGAACACTGAAGCTTTCTTT.

The chain employs TRBV28 and TRBJ2-3, with D tentatively TRBD2 (6 bases). Germline V gene data show CDR1 as MDHEN and CDR2 as SYDVKM. The CDR3 runs 15 residues. The V gene lost 10 bases and the J gene lost 0 bases, with 17 bases spanning the gap. CDR3: CATSRLVASTDTQYF. The CDR3 region has the DNA TGTGCCACCTCTCGACTAGTCGCTAGCACAGATACGCAGTATTTT.

This clone occurred once. As DNA, the CDR3 is TGTGCCAGCAGCCCCCAGCTAGCGGGCGGCTACAATGAGCAGTTCTTC. Amino acid sequence: CASSPQLAGGYNEQFF. V usage is TRBV9 and J usage is TRBJ2-1, with 8 bases identical to TRBD2. V shed 4 bases and J 3 bases; nucleotides not matched to a gene: 9. This CDR3 spans 16 amino acids. Germline V lookup: CDR1 SGDLS, CDR2 YYNGEE.

The rearrangement uses TRBV12-5 and TRBJ2-1, with D possibly TRBD2 on 6 matching bases. V lost 1 base and J lost 9, with 13 bases in between. CDR1 is LGHNT and CDR2 is FRNRAP in the germline V gene. CDR3 length: 14 amino acids. The CDR3 bases are TGTGCTAGTGGTTTGGCCAGGTGGGGAGGTGAGCAGTTCTTC. Translated, it gives CASGLARWGGEQFF.

The chain uses TRBV28 and TRBJ1-5; 9 positions agree with TRBD1. With 7 bases clipped from V and 0 bases from J, the junction kept 10 bases outside the gene matches. The CDR3 runs to 17 residues. Per germline, CDR1 MDHEN and CDR2 SYDVKM. CDR3 residues: CASKGTGFRASNQPQHF. The CDR3, as DNA: TGTGCCAGCAAGGGGACAGGGTTCCGGGCTAGCAATCAGCCCCAGCATTTT. Full variable domain (rest looked up from reference TRBV28 and TRBJ1-5): DVKVTQSSRYLVKRTGEKVFLECVQDMDHENMFWYRQDPGLGLRLIYFSYDVKMKEKGDIPEGYSVSREKKERFSLILESASTNQTSMYLCASKGTGFRASNQPQHFGDGTRLSIL.

The chain combines TRBV4-2 with TRBJ1-1, with TRBD1 identical over 10 bases. The CDR3 is 16 residues long. The germline gives CDR1 LGHNA, CDR2 YNFKEQ. Trimming took 0 bases from V and 1 from J; bases not matched to a gene: 2. The CDR3 is CASSQEGTGANTEAFF. CDR3 coding DNA: TGTGCCAGCAGCCAAGAAGGGACAGGGGCGAACACTGAAGCTTTCTTT.

The rearrangement joins TRBV11-2 to TRBJ1-2; the D gene is possibly TRBD1 (5 bases). V lost 1 base, J lost 4 bases, and 10 bases lay in between. This CDR3 is built from 14 residues. CDR1 is SGHAT and CDR2 is FQNNGV in the germline V gene. The CDR3: CASSLARGTYGYTF. In DNA, the CDR3 is TGTGCCAGCAGCTTAGCCCGGGGGACCTATGGCTACACCTTC. Supplemented by reference TRBV11-2 and TRBJ1-2, the full variable domain reads EAGVAQSPRYKIIEKRQSVAFWCNPISGHATLYWYQQILGQGPKLLIQFQNNGVVDDSQLPKDRFSAERLKGVDSTLKIQPAKLEDSAVYLCASSLARGTYGYTFGSGTRLTVV.

The chain is built from TRBV11-3 and TRBJ1-2; 7 bases are a match to TRBD1. CDR3 length equals 14 residues. V lost 5 bases and J lost 1; bases outside the gene matches: 4. Looked up from germline, CDR1 is SGHNT and CDR2 is YENEEA. The CDR3: CASSKDRRNYGYTF. The CDR3, as DNA: TGTGCCAGCAGCAAGGACAGGCGTAACTATGGCTACACCTTC.

The chain has TRBV28 and TRBJ1-2; D possibly corresponds to TRBD1 (5 bases). V shed 4 bases and J shed 8 bases, with 20 bases lying between them. Germline V CDR1 and CDR2: MDHEN, SYDVKM. CDR3 length: 15 residues. The DNA for the CDR3 is TGTGCCAGCAGTTCCCCCGGGCAGGAGGGGCCCGGCTACACCTTC. Its translation is CASSSPGQEGPGYTF.

DNA for the CDR3: TGTGCCAGTAGTCGCCACAGGGAGGGTAACTATGGCTACACCTTC. Protein: CASSRHREGNYGYTF. The V call is TRBV19, the J call TRBJ1-2, with D possibly TRBD1 on 6 matching bases. This CDR3 is 15 amino acids long. The germline V gene has CDR1 LNHDA and CDR2 SQIVND (reference sequence). V gave up 5 bases and J gave up 1 base, with 14 bases separating them.

This sequence joins TRBV27 and TRBJ2-2, with D tentatively TRBD1 (5 bases). Germline V gives CDR1 MNHEY, CDR2 SMNVEV (reference sequence). Trimming removed 7 bases at V and 2 bases at J, with 11 bases between. This CDR3 comprises 14 residues. The CDR3 bases are TGTGCCAGCATGGTCAGGGCAAACACCGGGGAGCTGTTTTTT. This codes for CASMVRANTGELFF.

In nucleotides, the CDR3 is TGTGCCAGCAGTTTCGGGACAGGGAACTATGGCTACACCTTC. Translation: CASSFGTGNYGYTF. The V call is TRBV27, the J call TRBJ1-2; the match to TRBD1 covers 9 bases. The CDR3 has 14 amino acids. V lost 3 bases and J lost 2; bases outside the gene matches: 1. From germline, CDR1 is MNHEY and CDR2 SMNVEV (reference sequence).

The chain has TRBV19 and TRBJ1-3, with D hard to call. The CDR3 is 15 residues long. Trimming stripped 6 bases from V and 0 bases from J, with 12 bases between. The germline gives CDR1 LNHDA, CDR2 SQIVND (reference sequence). CDR3 amino acids: CASSTNPHSGNTIYF. The CDR3 nucleotides are TGTGCCAGTAGCACCAATCCACACTCTGGAAACACCATATATTTT.

This chain connects TRBV27 to TRBJ2-1, with 9 bases aligning to TRBD2. The CDR3 is made up of 14 amino acids. J was trimmed by 9 bases and V by 3 bases; bases with no gene match: 6. Looked up from germline, CDR1 is MNHEY and CDR2 is SMNVEV (reference sequence). CDR3 residues: CASSFRGGGTEQFF. The CDR3 DNA reads TGTGCCAGCAGTTTTCGCGGGGGGGGCACTGAGCAGTTCTTC.

In DNA, the CDR3 is TGTGCCTGGAGTGTAATGGAGATTGATACGCAGTATTTT. It codes for CAWSVMEIDTQYF. The chain uses TRBV30 and TRBJ2-3; D is undetermined. The CDR3 totals 13 residues. The V and J ends lost 0 bases and 6 bases respectively, with 10 bases between them. CDR1 GTSNPN and CDR2 SVGIG come from the germline V gene (reference sequence). The whole variable domain, filled in from reference TRBV30 and TRBJ2-3, reads SQTIHQWPATLVQPVGSPLSLECTVEGTSNPNLYWYRQAAGRGLQLLFYSVGIGQISSEVPQNLSASRPQDRQFILSSKKLLLSDSGFYLCAWSVMEIDTQYFGPGTRLTVL.

V and J are TRBV19 and TRBJ1-5, with D perhaps TRBD1 (5 bases). The CDR3 is 16 residues long. Trimming cost V 5 bases and J 4 bases, with 18 bases left between them. CDR1 is LNHDA, CDR2 SQIVND, per germline (reference sequence). The CDR3 coding sequence is TGTGCCAGTAGTCCGCTCCCCAAGGGGAGGAATCAGCCCCAGCATTTT. It codes for CASSPLPKGRNQPQHF.

The rearrangement links TRBV27 to TRBJ1-4, with D perhaps matching TRBD1 (5 bases). V was shortened by 5 bases and J by 4 bases, with 14 bases between the two germline ends. CDR3 length equals 15 residues. Germline V gives CDR1 MNHEY, CDR2 SMNVEV (reference sequence). CDR3 coding DNA: TGTGCCAGCAGTGCCACGGACACCTATAATGAAAAACTGTTTTTT. Protein: CASSATDTYNEKLFF. The full variable domain, completed using reference TRBV27 and TRBJ1-4, is EAQVTQNPRYLITVTGKKLTVTCSQNMNHEYMSWYRQDPGLGLRQIYYSMNVEVTDKGDVPEGYKVSRKEKRNFPLILESPSPNQTSLYFCASSATDTYNEKLFFGSGTQLSVL.

The rearrangement links TRBV7-6 to TRBJ2-2; possible D gene TRBD1, 6 bases. V lost 1 base and J lost 4, with 10 bases in between. Per the germline V gene, CDR1 is SGHVS and CDR2 is FNYEAQ. This CDR3 is built from 15 residues. The chain's CDR3 is CASSLGTELTGELFF. Here the CDR3 DNA reads TGTGCCAGCAGCTTAGGGACAGAACTCACCGGGGAGCTGTTTTTT.

This chain's CDR3 is CASSPDTFSNQPQHF. The CDR3 DNA sequence: TGTGCCAGCAGCCCGGACACCTTTAGCAATCAGCCCCAGCATTTT. The rearrangement uses TRBV28 and TRBJ1-5, with D possibly TRBD1 on 5 matching bases. Germline V gene data show CDR1 as MDHEN and CDR2 as SYDVKM. Trimming removed 6 bases from V and 0 bases from J, with 12 bases in between. The CDR3 sequence is 15 residues long.

This sequence joins TRBV11-3 and TRBJ2-3; D is uncertain. Germline lookup yields CDR1 SGHNT and CDR2 YENEEA. The CDR3 has 15 amino acids. Trimming took off 1 base at V and 0 bases at J, with 8 bases between the two ends. The CDR3: CASSLGGTSTDTQYF. Here the CDR3 DNA reads TGTGCCAGCAGCTTAGGAGGTACTAGCACAGATACGCAGTATTTT. Full variable domain (rest looked up from reference TRBV11-3 and TRBJ2-3): EAGVVQSPRYKIIEKKQPVAFWCNPISGHNTLYWYLQNLGQGPELLIRYENEEAVDDSQLPKDRFSAERLKGVDSTLKIQPAELGDSAVYLCASSLGGTSTDTQYFGPGTRLTVL.